The 10 T cell receptor beta chains given below trace back to one sample, sequenced in a study of T cell responses to AZD1222 COVID-19 vaccine. Data came from immunoSEQ multiplex PCR; TCRdb stores just in-frame clones and leaves some out. Seen here are approximately 200,000 clones, 85% to 95% observed once, and the top ten hold 7.5% to 10%. This specimen was peripheral blood, taken on day 0 of AZD1222 vaccination. The receptors stem from an adult in good health.

V is TRBV18 and J is TRBJ2-1, with 8 positions matching TRBD1. The CDR3 is 16 residues long. Germline CDR1 and CDR2: KGHSH and LQKENI. The V gene end was trimmed by 3 bases and the J gene end by 9 bases; junction bases not matched to a gene: 13. CDR3 nucleotide sequence: TGTGCCAGCTCACCCGATACAGGGGGAGCACCTATTGAGCAGTTCTTC. Translation gives CASSPDTGGAPIEQFF.

The chain joins TRBV6-5 to TRBJ1-5; D not certain. This CDR3 spans 14 amino acids. Germline values: CDR1 MNHEY, CDR2 SVGAGI. The V and J ends lost 6 bases and 5 bases respectively, with 14 bases between them. The CDR3 region is CASSDYRTDQPQHF. In nucleotides, the CDR3 is TGTGCCAGCAGCGACTACCGGACCGATCAGCCCCAGCATTTT.

This clone showed up many times. This chain joins TRBV3-1 (or the pseudogene TRBV3-2) and TRBJ2-7; D not certain. Germline loops: CDR1 LGHDT, CDR2 YNNKEL (reference sequence). V lost 10 bases and J 2 bases, leaving 12 bases between the germline ends. The CDR3 loop spans 12 amino acids. The CDR3, as DNA: TGTGCCACCTCGACCGCCACCTACGAGCAGTACTTC. This codes for CATSTATYEQYF.

The chain has TRBV2 and TRBJ2-4, with D perhaps matching TRBD2 (6 bases). Germline values: CDR1 SNHLY, CDR2 FYNNEI. The CDR3 has 13 amino acids. Trimming took off 6 bases at V and 2 bases at J, with 8 bases between the two ends. CDR3 DNA sequence: TGTGCCAGCAGGGGCGGGACCAAAAACATTCAGTACTTC. Translation gives CASRGGTKNIQYF.

The genes are TRBV5-5 and TRBJ1-4; tentative D call: TRBD1 (5 bases). Germline V CDR1 and CDR2: SGHKS, YYEKEE (reference sequence). The CDR3 runs 15 residues. Trimming left V 3 bases short and J 0 bases short, with 9 bases between. The CDR3 DNA sequence: TGTGCCAGCAGCTCCGAGACAGCAACTAATGAAAAACTGTTTTTT. Its protein product is CASSSETATNEKLFF.

The V call is TRBV5-4, the J call TRBJ2-5; possibly TRBD2 for D (6 bases). The germline gives CDR1 SGHNT, CDR2 YYREEE (reference sequence). V dropped 4 bases and J dropped 5 bases, with 15 bases sitting between them. This CDR3 has 14 residues. CDR3 bases: TGTGCCAGCAGCCCGGGACTCTCGGGGGAGACCCAGTACTTC. It is translated as CASSPGLSGETQYF.

The J gene is TRBJ2-4, the V gene TRBV19, with 7 bases fitting TRBD2. Looked up from germline, CDR1 is LNHDA and CDR2 is SQIVND (reference sequence). V dropped 5 bases and J dropped 4; count of bases not matched to a gene: 5. This CDR3 has 14 residues. CDR3 DNA: TGTGCCAGTAGTGCTGGGACTACAAAAAACATTCAGTACTTC. Protein sequence: CASSAGTTKNIQYF.

CDR3 sequence reads: CASSLHRGDDGYTF. Here the CDR3 DNA reads TGTGCCAGCAGCTTGCACAGGGGAGATGATGGCTACACCTTC. This sequence joins TRBV5-4 and TRBJ1-2, with 7 bases matching TRBD1. The germline V gene has CDR1 SGHNT and CDR2 YYREEE (reference sequence). CDR3 length equals 14 residues. V trimming: 1 base; J trimming: 6 bases; junction bases outside the gene matches: 6.

This clone was detected only once. The chain employs TRBV7-8 and TRBJ2-7; a weak D match, TRBD2 (8 bases). Germline V gene sequence: CDR1 SGHVS, CDR2 FQNEAQ. V shed 0 bases and J shed 3 bases, with 12 bases lying between them. This CDR3 region has 15 residues. The CDR3 reads CASSLARGDSYEQYF. CDR3 nucleotide sequence: TGTGCCAGCAGCTTAGCGCGGGGGGACAGCTACGAGCAGTACTTC.

V gene TRBV10-3 combines with J gene TRBJ1-5; D is uncertain. CDR3 size: 13 residues. Deletions cut 2 bases from V and 2 bases from J, with 4 bases between. Germline CDR1 and CDR2: ENHRY and SYGVKD. In DNA, the CDR3 is TGTGCCATCAGTGAGGGGGGCAATCAGCCCCAGCATTTT. Its translation is CAISEGGNQPQHF.